This T cell receptor (beta chain) was recorded in a study of blood T cells in healthy people across ages. Overall study context: Template-switching capture recovered about one barcoded beta molecule per two T cells.

This clonotype occurred a few times. A second PCR of 7 to 11 cycles used a sample-barcoded 5' primer and a J-beta primer mix. Per-sample output comprised a minimum of 3 million paired-end reads containing CDR3. TCRdb used MiXCR to reprocess the 5' RACE reads, holding one entry per CDR3 protein. The sample lists 730,000 or so distinct CDR3 sequences, about 42% occurring once. The germline V gene encodes CDR1 SGHDN and CDR2 FVKESK. Trimming stripped 0 bases from V and 4 bases from J, with 12 bases between. This CDR3 is 15 amino acids long. Healthy Caucasians from Russia aged roughly 6 to 90 served as donors.

Sequencing used blood. The receptor's source is a woman aged 55-69 years in good health. The genes are TRBV14 and TRBJ1-2, with TRBD1 as a possible D gene (5 bases). This CDR3 is CASSQDARGVYGYTF. CDR3 DNA sequence: TGTGCCAGCAGCCAAGATGCGCGGGGGGTCTATGGCTACACCTTC.